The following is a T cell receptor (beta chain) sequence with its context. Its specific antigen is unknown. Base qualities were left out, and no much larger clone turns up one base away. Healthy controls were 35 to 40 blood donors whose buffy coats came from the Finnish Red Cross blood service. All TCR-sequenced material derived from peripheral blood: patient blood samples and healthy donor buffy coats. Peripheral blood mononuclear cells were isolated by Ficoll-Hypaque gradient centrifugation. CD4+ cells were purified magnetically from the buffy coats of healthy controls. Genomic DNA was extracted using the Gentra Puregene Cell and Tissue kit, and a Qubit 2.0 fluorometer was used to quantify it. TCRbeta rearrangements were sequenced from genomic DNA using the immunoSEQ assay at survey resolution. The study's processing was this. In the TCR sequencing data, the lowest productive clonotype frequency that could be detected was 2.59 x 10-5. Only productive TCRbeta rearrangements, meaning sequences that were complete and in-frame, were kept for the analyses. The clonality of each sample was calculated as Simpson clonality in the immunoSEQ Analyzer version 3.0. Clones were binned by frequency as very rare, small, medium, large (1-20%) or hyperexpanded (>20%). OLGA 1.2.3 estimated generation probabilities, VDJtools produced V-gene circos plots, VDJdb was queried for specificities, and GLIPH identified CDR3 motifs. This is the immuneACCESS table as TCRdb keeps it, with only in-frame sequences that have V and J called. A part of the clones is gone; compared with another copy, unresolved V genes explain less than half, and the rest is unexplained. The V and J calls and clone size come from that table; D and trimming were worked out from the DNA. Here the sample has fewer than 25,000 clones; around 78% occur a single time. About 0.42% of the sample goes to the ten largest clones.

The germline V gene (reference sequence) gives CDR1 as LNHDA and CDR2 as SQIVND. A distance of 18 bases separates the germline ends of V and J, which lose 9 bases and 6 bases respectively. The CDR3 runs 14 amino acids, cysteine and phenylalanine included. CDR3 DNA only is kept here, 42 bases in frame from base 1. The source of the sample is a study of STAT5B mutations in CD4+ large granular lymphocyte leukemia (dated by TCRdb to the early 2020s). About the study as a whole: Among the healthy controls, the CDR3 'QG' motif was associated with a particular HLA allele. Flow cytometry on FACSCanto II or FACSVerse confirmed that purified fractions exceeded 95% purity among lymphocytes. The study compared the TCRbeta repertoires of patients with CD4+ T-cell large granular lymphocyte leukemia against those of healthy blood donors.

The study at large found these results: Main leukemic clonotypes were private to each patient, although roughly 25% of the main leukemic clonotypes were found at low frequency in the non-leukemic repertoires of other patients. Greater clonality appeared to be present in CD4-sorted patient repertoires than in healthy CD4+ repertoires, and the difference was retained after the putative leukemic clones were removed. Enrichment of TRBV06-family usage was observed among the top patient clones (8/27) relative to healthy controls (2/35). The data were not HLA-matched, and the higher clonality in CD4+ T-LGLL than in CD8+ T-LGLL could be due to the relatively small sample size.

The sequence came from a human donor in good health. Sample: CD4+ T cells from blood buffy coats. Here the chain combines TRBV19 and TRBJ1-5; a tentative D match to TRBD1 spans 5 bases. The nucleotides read TGTGCCAGCGACGTGTGGGGGGAGGGTCAGCCCCAGCATTTT. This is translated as CASDVWGEGQPQHF.